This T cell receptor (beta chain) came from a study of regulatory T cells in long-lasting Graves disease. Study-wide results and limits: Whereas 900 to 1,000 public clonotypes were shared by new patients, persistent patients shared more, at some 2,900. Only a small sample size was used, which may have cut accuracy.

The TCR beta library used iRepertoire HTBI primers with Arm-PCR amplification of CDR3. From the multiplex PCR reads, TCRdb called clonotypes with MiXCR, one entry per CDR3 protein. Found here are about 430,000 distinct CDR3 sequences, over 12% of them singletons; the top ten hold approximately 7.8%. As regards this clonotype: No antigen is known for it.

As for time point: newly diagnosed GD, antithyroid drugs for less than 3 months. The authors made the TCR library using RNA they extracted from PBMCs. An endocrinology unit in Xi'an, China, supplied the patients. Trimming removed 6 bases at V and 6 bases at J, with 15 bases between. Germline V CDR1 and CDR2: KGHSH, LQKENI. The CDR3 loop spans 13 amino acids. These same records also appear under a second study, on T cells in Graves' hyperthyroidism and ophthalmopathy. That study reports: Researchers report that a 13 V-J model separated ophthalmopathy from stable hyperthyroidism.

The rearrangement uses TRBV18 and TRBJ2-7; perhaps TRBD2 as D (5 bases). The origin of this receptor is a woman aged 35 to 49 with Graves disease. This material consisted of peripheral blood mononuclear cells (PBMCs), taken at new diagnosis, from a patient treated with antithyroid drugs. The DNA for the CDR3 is TGTGCCAGCTCGCCAAGGGCGGGTCCCGAGCAGTACTTC. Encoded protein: CASSPRAGPEQYF.